These 24 T cell receptor beta chains were all obtained from the same sample, sequenced in a study of blood T cells in healthy people across ages. A second about 7 to 11 cycle PCR used barcoded and J-beta primers. Each CDR3 protein gets one entry after TCRdb re-called the 5' RACE reads with MiXCR. The sample has about 1.5 million distinct CDR3 sequences, around 40% seen once. Input material: blood. These receptors were collected from a young woman in good health.

The rearrangement joins TRBV5-1 to TRBJ1-1; possible D gene TRBD1, 5 bases. V lost 4 bases to trimming and J lost 0 bases, with 13 bases between them. The V gene's germline CDR1 is SGHRS and CDR2 YFSETQ. The CDR3 is made up of 15 amino acids. The CDR3 loop is CASSPSPGVNTEAFF. In DNA, the CDR3 is TGCGCCAGCAGCCCCAGTCCGGGGGTGAACACTGAAGCTTTCTTT.

This clonotype was seen only a few times. The V gene is TRBV6-5, the J gene TRBJ1-2; a possible D gene is TRBD1 (5 bases). The CDR3 extends over 15 amino acids. The V gene's germline CDR1 is MNHEY and CDR2 SVGAGI. Trimming removed 4 bases at V and 8 bases at J, with 20 bases between. CDR3 nucleotides: TGTGCCAGCAGTTCCTTACGGACAATGTCCTTCGGCTACACCTTC. It translates to CASSSLRTMSFGYTF.

About this clonotype: One end of the junction is discordant with germline, which a read error may explain. V gene TRBV20-1 combines with J gene TRBJ2-1, with 10 bases aligning to TRBD2. CDR3 size: 13 residues. CDR1 is DFQATT, CDR2 SNEGSKA, per germline (reference sequence). This CDR3 reads CSATSGGWNGQFF. CDR3 DNA: TGCAGTGCTACTAGCGGGGGTTGGAATGGGCAGTTCTTC.

This clonotype was detected a few times. The gene calls are TRBV3-1 and TRBJ2-3; TRBD2 matches at 8 bases. The CDR3 is made up of 16 amino acids. Germline-derived CDR1 and CDR2 are LGHDT and YNNKEL (reference sequence). J lost 0 bases, V lost 3 bases, and 5 bases had no gene match. CDR3 nucleotides: TGTGCCAGCAGCCAGGAGCGGGAGACTAGCACAGATACGCAGTATTTT. Translating it yields CASSQERETSTDTQYF.

The chain has TRBV27 and TRBJ1-1; D is perhaps TRBD1 (6 bases). The CDR3 length is 15 residues. CDR1 and CDR2 (germline): MNHEY, SMNVEV (reference sequence). V shed 4 bases and J shed 5 bases, with 17 bases lying between them. CDR3 DNA sequence: TGTGCCAGCAGTTCTTTACAGGGAAGAGAGACTGAAGCTTTCTTT. Protein: CASSSLQGRETEAFF.

The gene calls are TRBV6-1 and TRBJ2-1, with D tentatively TRBD1 (6 bases). Between the trimmed V and J ends, which lost 6 bases and 7 bases, there was a span of 13 bases. Per the germline V gene, CDR1 is MNHNS and CDR2 is SASEGT. The CDR3 length is 13 residues. CDR3: CASRVDSPNEQFF. In DNA form, the CDR3 reads TGTGCCAGCAGGGTGGACAGCCCGAATGAGCAGTTCTTC.

V and J are TRBV15 and TRBJ2-1; tentative D call: TRBD2 (6 bases). CDR3 length: 16 amino acids. Germline CDR1 is LNHNV and CDR2 is YYDKDF (reference sequence). Trimming removed 4 bases from V and 8 bases from J, with 21 bases in between. The CDR3 coding sequence is TGTGCCACCAGCATCCCCCGAGCGGAAGGGAGGTATGAGCAGTTCTTC. Residues: CATSIPRAEGRYEQFF.

Only one count was recorded for this clonotype. The chain has TRBV20-1 and TRBJ2-7; D possibly corresponds to TRBD1 (6 bases). CDR3 length: 14 amino acids. Germline-derived CDR1 and CDR2 are DFQATT and SNEGSKA (reference sequence). The ends were cut back, 6 bases at V and 1 base at J, with 16 bases in the middle. As DNA, the CDR3 is TGCAGTGCCTGGACCGGACAGAGATCCTACGAGCAGTACTTC. It translates to CSAWTGQRSYEQYF.

The rearrangement joins TRBV15 to TRBJ2-1, with TRBD2 as a possible D gene (5 bases). Germline V gene sequence: CDR1 LNHNV, CDR2 YYDKDF (reference sequence). V lost 1 base and J 0 bases, leaving 13 bases between the germline ends. This CDR3 is built from 17 residues. In nucleotides, the CDR3 is TGTGCCACCAGCAGAGGGGGAGCTATAAGCTCCTACAATGAGCAGTTCTTC. Its translation is CATSRGGAISSYNEQFF.

This chain links TRBV29-1 with TRBJ1-1; possibly TRBD1 for D (5 bases). From germline, CDR1 is SQVTM and CDR2 ANQGSEA. This CDR3 region has 11 residues. Trimming pared 1 base from V and 11 bases from J, leaving 11 bases between. For the CDR3, the DNA is TGCAGCGTTGAAGGGACACTCGGGGCTTTCTTT. Encoded protein: CSVEGTLGAFF.

This clonotype was seen a few times. The V gene is TRBV6-6, the J gene TRBJ1-4; D gene uncertain. V was pared by 7 bases and J by 8 bases, with 20 bases between. The V gene's germline CDR1 is MNHNY and CDR2 SVGAGI (reference sequence). This CDR3 comprises 15 residues. CDR3 sequence: CASTLKRNGREKLFF. The CDR3 DNA reads as TGTGCCAGCACCCTAAAGCGAAACGGAAGGGAAAAACTGTTTTTT.

This sequence joins TRBV4-1 and TRBJ1-1, with 7 positions matching TRBD1. The V and J ends lost 7 bases and 2 bases, in that order; junction bases with no gene match: 10. From germline, CDR1 is MGHRA and CDR2 YSYEKL. CDR3 length: 15 residues. The CDR3 DNA reads TGCGCCAGCAACACCGACAGGGCGGGAAACACTGAAGCTTTCTTT. The encoded protein is CASNTDRAGNTEAFF.

Details on this clonotype: Germline is not matched at one junction end, which may reflect a read error. The chain's CDR3 is CSAGDPGGWDTEAFF. Here the CDR3 DNA reads TGCAGTGCTGGAGATCCCGGGGGATGGGACACTGAAGCTTTCTTT. The V gene is TRBV20-1, the J gene TRBJ1-1; maybe TRBD1 (5 bases). Germline-derived CDR1 and CDR2 are DFQATT and SNEGSKA (reference sequence). The CDR3 runs 15 residues.

The DNA of the CDR3 is TGTGCCAGCAGCTTAGCCCCGACAGACCTATATGGCTACACCTTC. Its protein is CASSLAPTDLYGYTF. The chain couples TRBV7-2 to TRBJ1-2, with D maybe TRBD1 (5 bases). The CDR3 spans 15 residues. Trimming removed 0 bases from V and 5 bases from J, with 13 bases in between. The V gene's germline CDR1 is SGHTA and CDR2 FQGNSA.

This clonotype was observed a few times. The genes are TRBV11-2 and TRBJ2-5; 14 bases line up with TRBD2. Germline assignment: CDR1 SGHAT and CDR2 FQNNGV. Trimming took 4 bases from V and 11 from J; bases not matched to a gene: 15. This CDR3 is built from 17 residues. The DNA for the CDR3 is TGTGCCAGCAGCTCAGGCGGGACTAGCGGGAGTTACAATGAGCAGTACTTC. This sequence encodes CASSSGGTSGSYNEQYF.

In this sample, this clonotype turned up a few times. The rearrangement uses TRBV20-1 and TRBJ2-1, with TRBD1 matching 7 bases. V lost 0 bases, J lost 10 bases, and 9 bases stayed unmatched. CDR3 length equals 14 residues. Germline assignment: CDR1 DFQATT and CDR2 SNEGSKA (reference sequence). CDR3 in DNA: TGCAGTGCTAGAGATCCCAGGGGGTTAACGGAGCAGTTCTTC. It translates to CSARDPRGLTEQFF.

This chain links TRBV7-2 with TRBJ2-3; D is possibly TRBD2 (5 bases). CDR1 is SGHTA, CDR2 FQGNSA, per germline. This CDR3 contains 16 residues. V was cut by 0 bases and J by 5 bases, with 15 bases left in between. CDR3 region: CASSLAGEGVGDTQYF. The CDR3 nucleotides read TGTGCCAGCAGCTTAGCGGGAGAGGGAGTCGGAGATACGCAGTATTTT.

At least ten counts were recorded for this clonotype. V usage is TRBV7-2 and J usage is TRBJ1-2; D is unclear. V was pared by 5 bases and J by 5 bases, with 21 bases between. This CDR3 is 16 amino acids long. Germline assignment: CDR1 SGHTA and CDR2 FQGNSA. The CDR3 DNA is TGTGCCAGCAGCAACCTACGCCACCTGGAGCGTTATGGCTACACCTTC. It encodes CASSNLRHLERYGYTF.

The chain employs TRBV28 and TRBJ2-7; TRBD1 aligns across 7 bases. The J call is in doubt because the DNA end fits TRBJ2-4 better. The CDR3 consists of 16 residues. Looked up from germline, CDR1 is MDHEN and CDR2 is SYDVKM. CDR3 nucleotides: TGTGCCAGCAGTCATCGACAGGGACCTACCAAAAACATTCAGTACTTC. Translated, it gives CASSHRQGPTKNIQYF.

In this sample, this clonotype turned up a few times. This sequence joins TRBV4-2 and TRBJ2-7, with a tentative D call TRBD2 (5 bases). CDR3 length: 17 amino acids. The germline V gene encodes CDR1 LGHNA and CDR2 YNFKEQ. With 0 bases removed from V and 0 bases from J, the gap between germline ends came to 15 bases. The CDR3 sequence is CASSQERRTGSSYEQYF. The CDR3 DNA reads TGTGCCAGCAGCCAAGAAAGACGGACTGGCAGCTCCTACGAGCAGTACTTC.

This clonotype appeared a few times. The V and J genes are TRBV11-2 and TRBJ2-5; D unresolved. Between the trimmed V and J ends, which lost 3 bases and 0 bases, there was a span of 5 bases. From germline, CDR1 is SGHAT and CDR2 FQNNGV. The CDR3 is 13 residues long. This chain's CDR3 is CASSFLYQETQYF. CDR3 sequence (DNA): TGTGCCAGCAGCTTTCTGTACCAAGAGACCCAGTACTTC. Supplemented by reference TRBV11-2 and TRBJ2-5, the full variable domain reads EAGVAQSPRYKIIEKRQSVAFWCNPISGHATLYWYQQILGQGPKLLIQFQNNGVVDDSQLPKDRFSAERLKGVDSTLKIQPAKLEDSAVYLCASSFLYQETQYFGPGTRLLVL.

This chain uses TRBV2 with TRBJ2-3; D unresolved. The CDR3 contains 11 residues. Deletions cut 9 bases from V and 3 bases from J, with 7 bases between. CDR1 and CDR2 (germline): SNHLY, FYNNEI. In nucleotides, the CDR3 is TGTGCCAGTGAAGTTACAGATACGCAGTATTTT. This sequence encodes CASEVTDTQYF.

The chain's CDR3 is CASQQTHSGSYEQYF. The CDR3 DNA follows: TGTGCCAGCCAACAGACCCACAGTGGCTCCTACGAGCAGTACTTC. The rearrangement joins TRBV2 to TRBJ2-7; unclear D gene. This CDR3 region has 15 residues. Germline CDR1 is SNHLY and CDR2 is FYNNEI. Trimming stripped 8 bases from V and 0 bases from J, with 17 bases between.

This rearrangement joins TRBV7-8 to TRBJ2-4; TRBD2 is a possible D gene (6 bases). The J call may be mistaken, given a closer DNA end match to TRBJ2-7. This CDR3 region has 13 residues. Germline values: CDR1 SGHVS, CDR2 FQNEAQ. CDR3 amino acids: CASSPSGAPEQYF. DNA for the CDR3: TGTGCCAGCAGCCCATCGGGAGCCCCCGAGCAGTACTTC.